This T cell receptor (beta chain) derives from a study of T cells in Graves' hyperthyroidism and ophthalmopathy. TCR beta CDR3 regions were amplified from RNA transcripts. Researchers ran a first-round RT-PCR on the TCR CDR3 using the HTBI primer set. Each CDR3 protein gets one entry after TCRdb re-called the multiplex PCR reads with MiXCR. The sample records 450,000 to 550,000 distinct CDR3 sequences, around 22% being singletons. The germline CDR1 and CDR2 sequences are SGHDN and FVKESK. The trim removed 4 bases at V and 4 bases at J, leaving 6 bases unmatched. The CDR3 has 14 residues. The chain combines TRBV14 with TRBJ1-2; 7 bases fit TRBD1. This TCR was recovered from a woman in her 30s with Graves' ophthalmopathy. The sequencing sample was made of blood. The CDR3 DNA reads TGTGCCAGCAGCCGCCGGGACAGAATCTATGGCTACACCTTC. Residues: CASSRRDRIYGYTF.